This T cell receptor beta chain was captured in a study of tissue T cells after allogeneic stem cell transplantation. General study results and limits: Only a limited share of tissue TCRs appeared in blood or spleen. Motif-based clustering found tissue-specific repertoire signatures shared across patients, though few clones were shared. Anatomically similar tissues had similar TCR repertoires within each patient.

Time point in this sample: mouse harvest day 7 after allogeneic transplant. Mouse grafts combined 10^7 T-cell-depleted bone marrow cells with 10^6 splenic CD5+ T cells. Mice had MHC-mismatched B6 into BALB/c GVHD, sampled day 7 or 14. As for this clone: What it binds is not known. Gene names and germline refer to mouse. The read ends 1 residue shy of where the CDR3 ends; the end is completed using the germline J gene.

CDR1 is KGHPV, CDR2 FQNQEV, per germline (reference sequence). Trimming removed 6 bases at V and 4 bases at J, with 8 bases between. The CDR3 length is 12 residues. Clones were sequenced by immunoSEQ multiplex PCR, and TCRdb holds only the in-frame ones, with some missing. The sample lists almost 5,500 clones, 40% to 60% occurring once. The origin of this receptor is a female BALB/c mouse given C57BL/6 T cells with graft-versus-host disease after an allogeneic hematopoietic cell transplant. The sequencing input was gut tissue. V gene TRBV26 combines with J gene TRBJ2-5, with D perhaps matching TRBD1 (6 bases). The CDR3 bases that were read are TGTGCCAGCAGCGGGACAAAAGACACCCAGTAC. It translates to CASSGTKDTQY. From start to end, the CDR3 is CASSGTKDTQYF.